This T cell receptor beta chain was documented in a study of blood T cells in healthy people across ages. Combining a sample-barcoded 5' primer with a J-beta primer mix, a second PCR ran for 7 to 11 cycles. In TCRdb, the 5' RACE reads were re-called with MiXCR into one record per CDR3 protein. The table has more than 1.4 million distinct CDR3 sequences, around 42% seen once; the top ten hold around 8%. Regarding this clonotype: Antigen specificity is unknown.

Trimming took off 3 bases at V and 1 base at J, with 18 bases between the two ends. This CDR3 comprises 16 residues. Germline CDR1 reads DFQATT; CDR2 reads SNEGSKA (reference sequence). Points from the study as a whole: Not knowing donor CMV status may have confounded expanded clonotype changes.

Input material: blood. The V call is TRBV20-1, the J call TRBJ2-5, with D perhaps TRBD2 (5 bases). The TCR was taken from a woman under 30 in good health. This chain's CDR3 is CSARQPSGGFQETQYF. The CDR3 DNA sequence: TGCAGTGCTAGGCAACCCTCCGGAGGTTTCCAAGAGACCCAGTACTTC.